This T cell receptor beta chain was recorded in a study of blood T cell repertoires in COVID-19. The CDR3 runs to 14 residues. From germline, CDR1 is SEHNR and CDR2 FQNEAQ (reference sequence). Trimming cost V 6 bases and J 8 bases, with 19 bases left between them. Libraries were prepared by immunoSEQ multiplex PCR; TCRdb keeps only in-frame clonotypes and omits some of them. The profile shows some 12,000 clones, around 90% of them singletons. The TCR sequence derives from a man between 65 and 80 years old with active COVID-19. The sequencing sample was made of peripheral blood. This sequence joins TRBV7-9 and TRBJ1-1; TRBD1 is a possible D gene (6 bases). This CDR3 reads CASRVTGLKAEAFF. CDR3 in DNA: TGTGCCAGCAGAGTTACAGGGCTAAAGGCCGAAGCTTTCTTT. The full variable domain, rest sourced from reference TRBV7-9 and TRBJ1-1, is DTGVSQNPRHKITKRGQNVTFRCDPISEHNRLYWYRQTLGQGPEFLTYFQNEAQLEKSRLLSDRFSAERPKGSFSTLEIQRTEQGDSAMYLCASRVTGLKAEAFFGQGTRLTVV.